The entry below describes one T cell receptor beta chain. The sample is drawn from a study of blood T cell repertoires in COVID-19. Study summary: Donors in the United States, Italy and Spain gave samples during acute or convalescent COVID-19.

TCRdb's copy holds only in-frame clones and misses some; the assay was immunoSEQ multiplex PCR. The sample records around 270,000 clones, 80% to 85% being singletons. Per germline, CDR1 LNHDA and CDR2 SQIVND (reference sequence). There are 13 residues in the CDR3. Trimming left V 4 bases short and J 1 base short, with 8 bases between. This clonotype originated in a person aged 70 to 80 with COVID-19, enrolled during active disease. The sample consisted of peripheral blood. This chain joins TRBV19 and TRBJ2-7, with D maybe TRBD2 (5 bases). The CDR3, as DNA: TGTGCCAGTAGTAAAGGACTTTCCTACGAGCAGTACTTC. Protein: CASSKGLSYEQYF. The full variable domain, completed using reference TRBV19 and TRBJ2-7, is DGGITQSPKYLFRKEGQNVTLSCEQNLNHDAMYWYRQDPGQGLRLIYYSQIVNDFQKGDIAEGYSVSREKKESFPLTVTSAQKNPTAFYLCASSKGLSYEQYFGPGTRLTVT.